This is a list of T cell receptor beta chains from one sample in a study of regulatory T cells in long-lasting Graves disease. One entry per CDR3 protein results from TCRdb running MiXCR on the multiplex PCR reads. The repertoire holds some 220,000 distinct CDR3 sequences, with around 20% as singletons. These data were also reused for a study on T cells in Graves' hyperthyroidism and ophthalmopathy.

The specimen was peripheral blood mononuclear cells (PBMCs), collected at new diagnosis, from a patient treated with antithyroid drugs. The receptors come from a woman under 40 with Graves disease. Both conserved end residues are part of each CDR3. The order of the fields is clone size, J gene, CDR3 length, D gene, V gene, CDR3 DNA, CDR3 protein. The D gene is left open where the match is weak. A row's size may be missing; if present it is once, few, many or a size class.

>NA|TRBJ1-2|16|TRBD1|TRBV28
TGTGCCAGCAAGGCCTTAGGGACAGGGGGCACTTATGGCTACACCTTC
CASKALGTGGTYGYTF
>many|TRBJ1-1|14|NA|TRBV19
TGTGCCAGTAGTATTGCAGGCACGAACACTGAAGCTTTCTTT
CASSIAGTNTEAFF
>NA|TRBJ1-6|16|TRBD1|TRBV6-5
TGTGCCAGCAGTTATGTCGGGACAGGGGGCAATTCACCCCTCCACTTT
CASSYVGTGGNSPLHF
>many|TRBJ1-5|14|NA|TRBV2
TGTGCCAGCAGCGAAGAGGGGAGCAATCAGCCCCAGCATTTT
CASSEEGSNQPQHF
>many|TRBJ2-7|13|NA|TRBV30
TGTGCCTGGGGGGGGAACCCAGCGGTAGAGCAGTACTTC
CAWGGNPAVEQYF
>NA|TRBJ1-1|15|NA|TRBV12-5
TGTGCTAGTGGTTTGCCGACAGGCGGAGGCACTGAAGCTTTCTTT
CASGLPTGGGTEAFF
>NA|TRBJ2-3|17|NA|TRBV4-1
TGCGTCAGCAGCCAAGGAACTCTCGGATTTAGCACAGATACGCAGTATTTC
CVSSQGTLGFSTDTQYF
>many|TRBJ2-1|16|TRBD1|TRBV10-2
TGCGCCAGCAGTCCAACTGACAGGGGCCCCTACAATGAGCAGTTCTTC
CASSPTDRGPYNEQFF
>many|TRBJ1-4|14|NA|TRBV9
TGTGCCAGCAGCGTCACGGGGTCGGGTGAAAAACTGTTTTTT
CASSVTGSGEKLFF
>many|TRBJ2-2|12|NA|TRBV11-2
TGTGCCAGCAGCTTCGCCGGCGGGGAGCTGTTTTTT
CASSFAGGELFF
>many|TRBJ1-5|14|NA|TRBV28
TGTGCCAGCAGTTCTCGTTTAGGGTATCAGCCCCAGCATTTT
CASSSRLGYQPQHF
>many|TRBJ2-7|15|NA|TRBV12-3/TRBV12-4
TGTGCCAGCAGTTTACTATCACTGCGGGGCTACGAGCAGTACTTC
CASSLLSLRGYEQYF
>NA|TRBJ2-3|15|NA|TRBV20-1
TGCAGTGCTAGAGATCCGAGGGGTGAGCGGATTACGCAGTATTTT
CSARDPRGERITQYF
>many|TRBJ2-5|14|NA|TRBV24-1
TGTGCCACCAGCGACAGAACCTTCCAAGAGACCCAGTACTTC
CATSDRTFQETQYF
>many|TRBJ1-2|15|NA|TRBV13
TGTGCCAGCAGCTATAACGGGGGGCTGAACTATGGCTACACCTTC
CASSYNGGLNYGYTF
>many|TRBJ2-2|14|NA|TRBV11-3
TGTGCCAGCAGGTTACAGGCGAACACCGGGGAGCTGTTTTTT
CASRLQANTGELFF
>many|TRBJ2-7|16|NA|TRBV5-4
TGTGCCAGCAGCCCGTCCGCGTGGCAAGGGGCCTACGAGCAGTACTTC
CASSPSAWQGAYEQYF
>NA|TRBJ2-7|13|TRBD2|TRBV27
TGTGCCAGCAGAATAGCGGGAGCCTACGAGCAGTACTTC
CASRIAGAYEQYF
>many|TRBJ1-6|12|NA|TRBV29-1
TGCAGCGTTGCGTCGGGCTTGTCACCCCTCCACTTT
CSVASGLSPLHF
>NA|TRBJ1-2|11|NA|TRBV30
TGTGCCTGGAAAAGGGCGTATGGCTACACCTTC
CAWKRAYGYTF
>many|TRBJ1-5|14|TRBD1|TRBV3-1
TGTGCCAGCAGCCAAGGGACAGGGGGTCAGCCCCAGCATTTT
CASSQGTGGQPQHF
>many|TRBJ2-5|14|TRBD2|TRBV28
TGTGCCAGCAGGTCGATAGCGGGGGGAGAGACCCAGTACTTC
CASRSIAGGETQYF
>NA|TRBJ2-7|16|TRBD2|TRBV6-1
TGTGCCAGCAGTCGAGGACTAGCGGGAGCTCTGCACGAGCAGTACTTC
CASSRGLAGALHEQYF
>many|TRBJ2-1|16|TRBD2|TRBV6-2/TRBV6-3
TGTGCCAGCAAGTCATCATTACTAGCGGATTACAATGAGCAGTTCTTC
CASKSSLLADYNEQFF
>NA|TRBJ2-7|17|NA|TRBV15
TGTGCCACCAGCAGAGAGTATACTGGACAGCGGTCCTACGAGCAGTACTTC
CATSREYTGQRSYEQYF
>NA|TRBJ1-4|16|TRBD1|TRBV28
TGTGCCAGCAGTCCACGGACAGGGGATTTGGGTGAAAAACTGTTTTTT
CASSPRTGDLGEKLFF
>few|TRBJ1-5|17|NA|TRBV30
TGTGCCTGGAGTTCGGGGAGCCAGGGGATTCGCAATCAGCCCCAGCATTTT
CAWSSGSQGIRNQPQHF
>NA|TRBJ2-7|14|TRBD2|TRBV28
TGTGCCGGCAGTTCGAGCGGGAGGGCCCGCGAGCAGTGCTTC
CAGSSSGRAREQCF
>many|TRBJ2-7|11|NA|TRBV2
TGTGCCAGCAGTCAGCAGGGGAAACAGTACTTC
CASSQQGKQYF
>NA|TRBJ2-1|14|NA|TRBV27
TGTGCCAGCAGTCACAGGGAAGGAAGCAATGAGCAGTTCTTC
CASSHREGSNEQFF
>few|TRBJ1-5|12|NA|TRBV20-1
TGCAGTGCTCGGGTTGAATATCAGCCCCAGCATTTT
CSARVEYQPQHF